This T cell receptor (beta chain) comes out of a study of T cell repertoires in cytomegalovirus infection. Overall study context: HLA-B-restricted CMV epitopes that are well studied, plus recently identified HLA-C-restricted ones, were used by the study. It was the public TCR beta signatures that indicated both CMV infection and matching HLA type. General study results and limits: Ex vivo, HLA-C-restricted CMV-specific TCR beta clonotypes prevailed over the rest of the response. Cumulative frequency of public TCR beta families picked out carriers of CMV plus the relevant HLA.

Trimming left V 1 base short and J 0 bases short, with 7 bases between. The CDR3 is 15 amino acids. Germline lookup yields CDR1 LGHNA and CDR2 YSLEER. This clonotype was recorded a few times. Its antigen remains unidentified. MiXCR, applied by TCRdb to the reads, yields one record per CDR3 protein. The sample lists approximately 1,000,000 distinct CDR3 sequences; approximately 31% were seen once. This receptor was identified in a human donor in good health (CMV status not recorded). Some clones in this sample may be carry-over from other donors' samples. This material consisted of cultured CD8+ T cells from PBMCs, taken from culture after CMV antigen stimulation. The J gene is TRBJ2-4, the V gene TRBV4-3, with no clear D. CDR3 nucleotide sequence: TGCGCCAGCAGCCAAGCGCGGATAGCCAAAAACATTCAGTACTTC. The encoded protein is CASSQARIAKNIQYF.